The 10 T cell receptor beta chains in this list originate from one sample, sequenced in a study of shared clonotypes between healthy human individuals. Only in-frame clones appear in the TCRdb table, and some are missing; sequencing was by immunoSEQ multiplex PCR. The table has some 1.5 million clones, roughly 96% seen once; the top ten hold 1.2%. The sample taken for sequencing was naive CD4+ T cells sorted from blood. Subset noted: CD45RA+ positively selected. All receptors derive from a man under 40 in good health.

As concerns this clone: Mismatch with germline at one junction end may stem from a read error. The CDR3 spells CASRLGLASDYEQYF. CDR3 coding DNA: TGTGCCAGCAGATTGGGGTTGGCTAGCGACTACGAGCAGTACTTC. The rearrangement uses TRBV5-4 and TRBJ2-7; the D gene is possibly TRBD2 (6 bases). CDR3 length: 15 residues. CDR1 and CDR2 (germline): SGHNT, YYREEE (reference sequence).

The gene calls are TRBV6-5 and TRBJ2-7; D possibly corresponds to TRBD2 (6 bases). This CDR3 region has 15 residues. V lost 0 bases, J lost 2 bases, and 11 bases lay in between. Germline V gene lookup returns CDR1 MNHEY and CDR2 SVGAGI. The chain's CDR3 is CASSYSGTDPYEQYF. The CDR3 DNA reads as TGTGCCAGCAGTTACTCAGGGACTGACCCCTACGAGCAGTACTTC.

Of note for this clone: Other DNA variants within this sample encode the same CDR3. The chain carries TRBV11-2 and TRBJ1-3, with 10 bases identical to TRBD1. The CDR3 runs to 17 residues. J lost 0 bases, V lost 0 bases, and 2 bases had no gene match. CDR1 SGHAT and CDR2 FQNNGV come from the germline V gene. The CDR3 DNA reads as TGTGCCAGCAGCTTAGAGCGGGACAGGGGCTCTGGAAACACCATATATTTT. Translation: CASSLERDRGSGNTIYF. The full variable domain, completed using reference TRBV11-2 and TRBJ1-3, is EAGVAQSPRYKIIEKRQSVAFWCNPISGHATLYWYQQILGQGPKLLIQFQNNGVVDDSQLPKDRFSAERLKGVDSTLKIQPAKLEDSAVYLCASSLERDRGSGNTIYFGEGSWLTVV.

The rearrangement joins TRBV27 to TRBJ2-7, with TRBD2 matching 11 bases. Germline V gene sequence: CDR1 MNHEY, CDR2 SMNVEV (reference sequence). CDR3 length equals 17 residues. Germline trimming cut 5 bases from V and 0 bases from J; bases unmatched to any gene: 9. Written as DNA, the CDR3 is TGTGCCAGCAGTCCGTGGACTAGCGGGCCCAGCTCCTACGAGCAGTACTTC. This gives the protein CASSPWTSGPSSYEQYF.

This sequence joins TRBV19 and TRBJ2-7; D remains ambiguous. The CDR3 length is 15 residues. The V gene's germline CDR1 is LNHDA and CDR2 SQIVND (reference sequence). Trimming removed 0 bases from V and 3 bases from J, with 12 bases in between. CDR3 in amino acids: CASSIDSGTFYEQYF. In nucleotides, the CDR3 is TGTGCCAGTAGTATAGATTCAGGTACCTTCTACGAGCAGTACTTC.

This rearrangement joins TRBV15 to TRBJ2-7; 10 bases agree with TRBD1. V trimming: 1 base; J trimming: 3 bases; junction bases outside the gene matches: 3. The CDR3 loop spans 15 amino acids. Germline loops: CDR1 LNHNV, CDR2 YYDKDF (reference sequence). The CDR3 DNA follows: TGTGCCACCAGCAGAGGGACAGGGGGTAACTACGAGCAGTACTTC. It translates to CATSRGTGGNYEQYF. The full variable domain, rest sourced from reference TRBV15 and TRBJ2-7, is DAMVIQNPRYQVTQFGKPVTLSCSQTLNHNVMYWYQQKSSQAPKLLFHYYDKDFNNEADTPDNFQSRRPNTSFCFLDIRSPGLGDTAMYLCATSRGTGGNYEQYFGPGTRLTVT.

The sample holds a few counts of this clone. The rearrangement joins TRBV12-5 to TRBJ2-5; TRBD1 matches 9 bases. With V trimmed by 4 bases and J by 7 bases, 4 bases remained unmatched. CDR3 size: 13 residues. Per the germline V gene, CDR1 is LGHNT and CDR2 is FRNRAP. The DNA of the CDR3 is TGTGCTAGTGGTTGGGGACAGGGAGCGACCCAGTACTTC. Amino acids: CASGWGQGATQYF.

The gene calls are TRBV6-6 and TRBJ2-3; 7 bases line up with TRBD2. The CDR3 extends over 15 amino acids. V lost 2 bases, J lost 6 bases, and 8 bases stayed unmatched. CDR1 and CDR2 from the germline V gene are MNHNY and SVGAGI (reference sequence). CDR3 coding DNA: TGTGCCAGCAGTTACGGGGGGGGAGGAGGCGATACGCAGTATTTT. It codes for CASSYGGGGGDTQYF.

The CDR3 loop is CASSMGSGSYNEQFF. The CDR3 bases are TGTGCCAGCTCTATGGGTAGCGGAAGTTACAATGAGCAGTTCTTC. The V and J genes are TRBV18 and TRBJ2-1; D is possibly TRBD2 (6 bases). CDR1 KGHSH and CDR2 LQKENI come from the germline V gene. Trimming took 6 bases from V and 4 from J, leaving 16 bases between them. The CDR3 has 15 amino acids.

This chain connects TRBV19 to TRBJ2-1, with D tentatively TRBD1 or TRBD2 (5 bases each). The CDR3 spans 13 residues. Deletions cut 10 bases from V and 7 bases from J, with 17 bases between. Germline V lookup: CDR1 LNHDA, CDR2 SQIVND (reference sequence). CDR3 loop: CATQNRGKNEQFF. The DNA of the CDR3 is TGTGCCACCCAGAATCGGGGCAAGAATGAGCAGTTCTTC.